This T cell receptor beta chain was sequenced in a study of blood T cell repertoires in COVID-19. Overall study: Sites in the United States, Italy and Spain provided acute and convalescent COVID-19 samples. PBMCs, B-cell-depleted T cells, or T cells provided the cDNA or gDNA that made up the material.

Profiled with immunoSEQ multiplex PCR; TCRdb holds only in-frame clones, not every one. There are around 92,000 clones in the sample; nearly 90% occur only once, and about 5.2% lies in the top ten. The CDR3 loop spans 13 amino acids. The V gene lost 4 bases and the J gene lost 4 bases, with 13 bases spanning the gap. CDR1 and CDR2 (germline): SQVTM, ANQGSEA. The sequencing input was peripheral blood. The source of this sequence is a woman of 80 years or more with active COVID-19. The V and J genes are TRBV29-1 and TRBJ2-5; D not resolved. The CDR3 region is CSVGQNRLETQYF. The CDR3 DNA is TGCAGCGTTGGGCAGAATCGATTAGAGACCCAGTACTTC.